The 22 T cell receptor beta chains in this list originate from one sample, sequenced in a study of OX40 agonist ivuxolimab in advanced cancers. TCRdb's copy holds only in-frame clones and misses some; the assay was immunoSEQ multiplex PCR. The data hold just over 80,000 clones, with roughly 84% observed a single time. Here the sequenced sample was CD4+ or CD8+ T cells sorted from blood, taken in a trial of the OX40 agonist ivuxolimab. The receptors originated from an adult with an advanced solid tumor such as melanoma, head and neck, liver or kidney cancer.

Written as DNA, the CDR3 is TGTGCCAGCTCACCACCCGGGCTAGCGGGGGGCCCCACAGATACGCAGTATTTT. Encoded protein: CASSPPGLAGGPTDTQYF. The rearrangement joins TRBV18 to TRBJ2-3; 11 nucleotides match TRBD2. With V trimmed by 0 bases and J by 2 bases, 7 bases remained unmatched. This CDR3 is 18 amino acids long. Germline V lookup: CDR1 KGHSH, CDR2 LQKENI.

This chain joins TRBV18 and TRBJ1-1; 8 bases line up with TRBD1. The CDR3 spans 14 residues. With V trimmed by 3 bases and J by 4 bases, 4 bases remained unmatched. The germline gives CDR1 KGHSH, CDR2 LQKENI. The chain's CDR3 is CASSPYTGGTEAFF. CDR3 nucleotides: TGTGCCAGCTCACCCTACACAGGGGGCACTGAAGCTTTCTTT.

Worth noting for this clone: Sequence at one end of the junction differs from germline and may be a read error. The CDR3 coding sequence is TGTGCCAGTAGCCAATTGGGGGTCCTGAATACTGAAGCTTTCTTT. This translates into CASSQLGVLNTEAFF. The rearrangement joins TRBV19 to TRBJ1-1; D is perhaps TRBD1 (5 bases). CDR3 length: 15 residues. CDR1 is LNHDA and CDR2 is SQIVND in the germline V gene (reference sequence).

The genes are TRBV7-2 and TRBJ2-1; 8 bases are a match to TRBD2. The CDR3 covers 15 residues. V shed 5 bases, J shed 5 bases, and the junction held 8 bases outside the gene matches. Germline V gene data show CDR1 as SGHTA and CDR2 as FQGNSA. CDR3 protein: CASSLTSGTNNEQFF. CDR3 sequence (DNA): TGTGCCAGCAGCCTTACTAGCGGCACTAACAATGAGCAGTTCTTC.

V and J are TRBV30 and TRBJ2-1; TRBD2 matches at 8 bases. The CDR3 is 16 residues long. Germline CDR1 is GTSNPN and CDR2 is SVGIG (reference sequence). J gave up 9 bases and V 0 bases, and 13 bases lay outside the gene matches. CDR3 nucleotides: TGTGCCTGGAGTGTACAAATAGTAGCGGGGAGGGGTGAGCAGTTCTTC. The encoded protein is CAWSVQIVAGRGEQFF.

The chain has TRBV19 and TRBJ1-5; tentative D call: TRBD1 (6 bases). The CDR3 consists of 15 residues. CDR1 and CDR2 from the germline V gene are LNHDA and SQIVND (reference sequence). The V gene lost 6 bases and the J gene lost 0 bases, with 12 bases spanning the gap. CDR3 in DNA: TGTGCCAGTAGGATCAGGGACATTAGCAATCAGCCCCAGCATTTT. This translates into CASRIRDISNQPQHF.

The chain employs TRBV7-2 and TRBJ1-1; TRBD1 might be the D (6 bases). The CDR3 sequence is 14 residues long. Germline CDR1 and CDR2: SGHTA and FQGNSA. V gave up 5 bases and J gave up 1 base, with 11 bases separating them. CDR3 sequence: CASSKATGNTEAFF. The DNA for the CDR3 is TGTGCCAGCAGCAAAGCGACAGGGAACACTGAAGCTTTCTTT.

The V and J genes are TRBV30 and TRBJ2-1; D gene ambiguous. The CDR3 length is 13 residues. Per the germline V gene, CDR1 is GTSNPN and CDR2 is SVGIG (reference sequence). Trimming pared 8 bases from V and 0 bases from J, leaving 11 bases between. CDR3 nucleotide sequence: TGTGCCAGTAAAAAAGTCTCCTACAATGAGCAGTTCTTC. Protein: CASKKVSYNEQFF.

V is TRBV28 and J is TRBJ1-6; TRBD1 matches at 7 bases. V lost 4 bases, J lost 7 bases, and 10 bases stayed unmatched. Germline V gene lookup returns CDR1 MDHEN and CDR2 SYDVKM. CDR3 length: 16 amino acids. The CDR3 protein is CASSSPLTGTNSPLHF. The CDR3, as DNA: TGTGCCAGCAGTTCTCCCCTGACAGGGACAAATTCACCCCTCCACTTT.

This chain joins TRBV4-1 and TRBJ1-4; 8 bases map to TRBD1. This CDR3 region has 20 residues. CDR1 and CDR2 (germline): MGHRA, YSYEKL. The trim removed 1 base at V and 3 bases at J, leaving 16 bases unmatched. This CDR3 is CASSQGLYRTGTRANEKLFF. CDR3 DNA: TGCGCCAGCAGCCAAGGACTCTACCGGACAGGGACAAGAGCTAATGAAAAACTGTTTTTT.

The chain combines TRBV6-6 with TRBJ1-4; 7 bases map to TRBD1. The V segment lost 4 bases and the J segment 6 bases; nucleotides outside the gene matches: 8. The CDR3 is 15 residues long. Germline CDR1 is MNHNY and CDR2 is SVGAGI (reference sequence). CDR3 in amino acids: CASSSGRQGHEKLFF. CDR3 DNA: TGTGCCAGCAGTTCTGGTAGACAGGGACATGAAAAACTGTTTTTT.

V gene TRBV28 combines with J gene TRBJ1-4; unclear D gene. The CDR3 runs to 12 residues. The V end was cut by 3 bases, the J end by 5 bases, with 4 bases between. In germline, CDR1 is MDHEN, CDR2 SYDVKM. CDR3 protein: CASSFPNEKLFF. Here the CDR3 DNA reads TGTGCCAGCAGTTTTCCGAATGAAAAACTGTTTTTT.

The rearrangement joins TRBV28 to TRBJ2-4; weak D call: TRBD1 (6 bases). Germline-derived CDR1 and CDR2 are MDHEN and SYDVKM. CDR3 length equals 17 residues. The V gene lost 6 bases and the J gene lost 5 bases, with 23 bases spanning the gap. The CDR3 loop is CASRGTQGNPSQNIQYF. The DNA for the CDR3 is TGTGCCAGCAGGGGGACACAGGGAAACCCGAGCCAAAACATTCAGTACTTC.

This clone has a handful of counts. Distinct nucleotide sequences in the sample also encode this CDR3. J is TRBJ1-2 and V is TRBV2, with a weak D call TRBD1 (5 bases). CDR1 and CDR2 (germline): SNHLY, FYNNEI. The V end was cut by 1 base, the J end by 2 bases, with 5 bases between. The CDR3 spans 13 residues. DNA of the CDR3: TGTGCCAGCAGTGAAGACAGGAACTATGGCTACACCTTC. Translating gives CASSEDRNYGYTF.

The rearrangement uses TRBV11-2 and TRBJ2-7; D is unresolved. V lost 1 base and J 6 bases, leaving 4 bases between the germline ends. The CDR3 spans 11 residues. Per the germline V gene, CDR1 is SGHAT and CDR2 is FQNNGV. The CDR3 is CASSLVGEQYF. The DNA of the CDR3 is TGTGCCAGCAGCTTAGTAGGCGAGCAGTACTTC.

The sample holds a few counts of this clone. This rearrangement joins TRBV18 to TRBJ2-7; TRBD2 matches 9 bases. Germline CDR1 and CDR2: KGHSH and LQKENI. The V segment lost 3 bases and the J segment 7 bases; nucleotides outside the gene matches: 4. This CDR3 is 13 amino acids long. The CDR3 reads CASSPGLAQEQYF. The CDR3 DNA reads TGTGCCAGCTCACCGGGACTAGCCCAAGAGCAGTACTTC.

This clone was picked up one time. The CDR3 DNA is TGTGCCAGCAGCTCCGGACAGATGCTCTCTGGAAACACCATATATTTT. It encodes CASSSGQMLSGNTIYF. V and J are TRBV5-4 and TRBJ1-3; perhaps TRBD1 as D (6 bases). The germline V and J ends were trimmed by 3 bases and 0 bases, with 13 bases remaining between them. Germline-derived CDR1 and CDR2 are SGHNT and YYREEE (reference sequence). The CDR3 is 16 residues long.

The CDR3 here is CASSRHSNTGELFF. The CDR3, as DNA: TGTGCCAGTAGTCGACACTCGAACACCGGGGAGCTGTTTTTT. V and J are TRBV19 and TRBJ2-2, with D uncertain. Between the trimmed V and J ends, which lost 5 bases and 0 bases, there was a span of 7 bases. Germline lookup yields CDR1 LNHDA and CDR2 SQIVND (reference sequence). The CDR3 runs to 14 residues.

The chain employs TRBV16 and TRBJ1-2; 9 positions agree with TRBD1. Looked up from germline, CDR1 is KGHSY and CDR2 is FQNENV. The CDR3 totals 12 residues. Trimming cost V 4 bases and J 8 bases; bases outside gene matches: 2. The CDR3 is CASSLQGAGYTF. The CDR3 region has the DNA TGTGCCAGCAGCCTACAGGGGGCCGGCTACACCTTC. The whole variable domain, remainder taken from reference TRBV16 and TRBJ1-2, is GEEVAQTPKHLVRGEGQKAKLYCAPIKGHSYVFWYQQVLKNEFKFLISFQNENVFDETGMPKERFSAKCLPNSPCSLEIQATKLEDSAVYFCASSLQGAGYTFGSGTRLTVV.

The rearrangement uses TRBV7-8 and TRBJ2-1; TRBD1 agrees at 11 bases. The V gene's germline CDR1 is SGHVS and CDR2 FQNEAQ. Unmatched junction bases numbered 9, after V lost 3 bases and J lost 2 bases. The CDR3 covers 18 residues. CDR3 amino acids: CASSFDPADRGPYNEQFF. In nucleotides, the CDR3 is TGTGCCAGCAGCTTCGATCCCGCGGACAGGGGGCCCTACAATGAGCAGTTCTTC.

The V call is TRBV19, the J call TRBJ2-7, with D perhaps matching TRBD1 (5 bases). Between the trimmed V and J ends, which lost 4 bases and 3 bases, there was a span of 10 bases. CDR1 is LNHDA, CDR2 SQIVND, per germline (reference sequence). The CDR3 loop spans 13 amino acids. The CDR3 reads CASSRAGNYEQYV. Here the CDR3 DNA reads TGTGCCAGTAGTAGGGCAGGGAACTACGAGCAGTACGTC.

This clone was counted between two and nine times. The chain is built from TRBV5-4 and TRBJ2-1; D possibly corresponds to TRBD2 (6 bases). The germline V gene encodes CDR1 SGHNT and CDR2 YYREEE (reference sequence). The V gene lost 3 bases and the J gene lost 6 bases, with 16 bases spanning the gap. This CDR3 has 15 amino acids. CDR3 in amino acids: CASSSRRAGSNEQFF. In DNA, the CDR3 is TGTGCCAGCAGCTCCCGGCGTGCGGGGTCCAATGAGCAGTTCTTC.